This section outlines one TCR beta chain sequence together with its context. Its antigen is still unknown. These data belong to a study of shared clonotypes between healthy human individuals. Points from the study as a whole: It was the non-shared clonotypes that had lower generation probabilities than clonotypes shared by all four donors.

The length of the CDR3 is 13 residues. Per germline, CDR1 MGHRA and CDR2 YSYEKL. Trimming left V 0 bases short and J 11 bases short, with 11 bases between. The repertoire was sequenced with immunoSEQ multiplex PCR; TCRdb's copy has only in-frame clones and lacks some. The data contain about 2.3 million clones, 85% to 95% of them seen just once; the ten biggest clones take up 0.3% to 0.4%. Sequencing input: naive CD4+ T cells from PBMCs. Subset specified: CD45RA+ positively selected. The V gene is TRBV4-1, the J gene TRBJ1-5, with D maybe TRBD1 (6 bases). The TCR sequence derives from a man between 18 and 35 years old in good health. Some clones in this sample may be carry-over from other donors' samples. CDR3 loop: CASSQDRGIAQHF. As DNA, the CDR3 is TGCGCCAGCAGCCAAGATAGGGGGATAGCCCAGCATTTT.